One sample yielded the 8 T cell receptor beta chains listed below, sequenced in a study of T-cell reconstitution after alpha-beta-depleted transplantation in children. It was with unique molecular identifiers that the TCRbeta library was prepared. TCRdb reanalysed the PCR reads using MiXCR and keeps one entry per CDR3 protein. Of hundreds of thousands of distinct CDR3 sequences in the sample, about 15% were seen once. Sequencing was performed on PBMCs, mostly from graft donor cells, taken 360 days after TCRalphabeta/CD19-depleted stem cell transplant. These receptors were collected from a male patient younger than 18 who had a stem cell transplant for acute lymphoblastic leukemia, so the T cells may come from the graft donor.

The chain recombines TRBV7-8 with TRBJ2-1; the D gene could be TRBD1 or TRBD2 (6 bases each). Trimming took off 1 base at V and 9 bases at J, with 25 bases between the two ends. CDR3 size: 18 residues. Germline V CDR1 and CDR2: SGHVS, FQNEAQ. CDR3 in amino acids: CASSLVRSGGTNPGEQFF. CDR3 coding DNA: TGTGCCAGCAGCTTAGTACGTTCTGGCGGGACAAACCCCGGTGAGCAGTTCTTC.

The chain has TRBV14 and TRBJ1-6; D is uncertain. Germline CDR1 and CDR2: SGHDN and FVKESK. The CDR3 totals 17 residues. V was shortened by 3 bases and J by 7 bases, with 19 bases between the two germline ends. CDR3 residues: CASSQLGQTIRNSPLHF. CDR3 nucleotides: TGTGCCAGCAGCCAGCTCGGCCAGACTATAAGGAATTCACCCCTCCACTTT.

This clonotype has just a few counts. The V call is TRBV6-1, the J call TRBJ2-7; D unresolved. The germline V and J ends were trimmed by 3 bases and 3 bases, with 12 bases remaining between them. The germline gives CDR1 MNHNS, CDR2 SASEGT. CDR3 length equals 14 residues. This CDR3 is CASSEGRIVYEQYF. The CDR3 DNA is TGTGCCAGCAGTGAGGGCAGGATCGTCTACGAGCAGTACTTC.

The chain recombines TRBV4-1 with TRBJ2-2, with D unresolved. From germline, CDR1 is MGHRA and CDR2 YSYEKL. V lost 5 bases and J 8 bases, leaving 9 bases between the germline ends. This CDR3 has 12 residues. The CDR3: CASSSHRGELFF. DNA for the CDR3: TGCGCCAGCAGCTCTCATAGAGGGGAGCTGTTTTTT.

The chain is built from TRBV19 and TRBJ2-3; D uncertain. V was clipped by 2 bases and J by 2 bases, with 11 bases between them. The CDR3 length is 15 residues. In germline, CDR1 is LNHDA, CDR2 SQIVND (reference sequence). CDR3 DNA sequence: TGTGCCAGTAGTATAACGGAGTTCTACACAGATACGCAGTATTTT. As protein: CASSITEFYTDTQYF. The full variable domain, in which reference TRBV19 and TRBJ2-3 provide the parts outside the CDR3, is DGGITQSPKYLFRKEGQNVTLSCEQNLNHDAMYWYRQDPGQGLRLIYYSQIVNDFQKGDIAEGYSVSREKKESFPLTVTSAQKNPTAFYLCASSITEFYTDTQYFGPGTRLTVL.

This clonotype was seen at least ten times. The J gene is TRBJ2-7, the V gene TRBV24-1; TRBD1 or TRBD2 may be the D gene (5 bases each). The germline V gene has CDR1 KGHDR and CDR2 SFDVKD. The germline V and J ends were trimmed by 0 bases and 7 bases, with 15 bases remaining between them. There are 15 residues in the CDR3. This chain's CDR3 is CATSDLRDPVGEQYF. The CDR3 DNA is TGTGCCACCAGTGATTTGCGGGACCCAGTTGGGGAGCAGTACTTC.

This clonotype was detected a few times. This rearrangement joins TRBV3-1 to TRBJ2-7, with TRBD2 matching over 11 bases. This CDR3 is 19 amino acids long. Unmatched junction bases numbered 16, after V lost 3 bases and J lost 3 bases. The germline V gene has CDR1 LGHDT and CDR2 YNNKEL (reference sequence). CDR3 residues: CASSHFRVGTSGYFYEQYF. DNA for the CDR3: TGTGCCAGCAGCCATTTCCGAGTCGGGACTAGCGGATACTTCTACGAGCAGTACTTC.

V is TRBV3-1 and J is TRBJ2-2; D gene unclear. With 1 base removed from V and 4 bases from J, the gap between germline ends came to 7 bases. The CDR3 covers 14 residues. Germline CDR1 and CDR2: LGHDT and YNNKEL (reference sequence). CDR3 nucleotide sequence: TGTGCCAGCAGCCAAGTTAGGACCACCGGGGAGCTGTTTTTT. Protein sequence: CASSQVRTTGELFF.